The entry that follows covers one T cell receptor (beta chain) sequence. The data originate from a study of blood T cell repertoires in COVID-19. Study details: The study drew acute and convalescent COVID-19 samples from the United States, Italy and Spain. In each case, the material was cDNA or gDNA derived from T cells, B-cell-depleted T cells, or PBMCs.

The CDR3 contains 15 residues. CDR1 and CDR2 from the germline V gene are SGHNT and YYREEE (reference sequence). Unmatched junction bases numbered 8, after V lost 4 bases and J lost 5 bases. Sequencing used immunoSEQ multiplex PCR; TCRdb keeps in-frame clones, though not all of them. The sample consists of roughly 200,000 clones, roughly 90% of them appearing once. The sample taken for sequencing was peripheral blood. This clonotype originated in a man younger than 35 with active or convalescent COVID-19. The chain combines TRBV5-4 with TRBJ2-5; the match to TRBD2 covers 10 bases. For the CDR3, the DNA is TGTGCCAGCAGCGGGAGCGGGGGGGCCGGGGAGACCCAGTACTTC. It translates to CASSGSGGAGETQYF.